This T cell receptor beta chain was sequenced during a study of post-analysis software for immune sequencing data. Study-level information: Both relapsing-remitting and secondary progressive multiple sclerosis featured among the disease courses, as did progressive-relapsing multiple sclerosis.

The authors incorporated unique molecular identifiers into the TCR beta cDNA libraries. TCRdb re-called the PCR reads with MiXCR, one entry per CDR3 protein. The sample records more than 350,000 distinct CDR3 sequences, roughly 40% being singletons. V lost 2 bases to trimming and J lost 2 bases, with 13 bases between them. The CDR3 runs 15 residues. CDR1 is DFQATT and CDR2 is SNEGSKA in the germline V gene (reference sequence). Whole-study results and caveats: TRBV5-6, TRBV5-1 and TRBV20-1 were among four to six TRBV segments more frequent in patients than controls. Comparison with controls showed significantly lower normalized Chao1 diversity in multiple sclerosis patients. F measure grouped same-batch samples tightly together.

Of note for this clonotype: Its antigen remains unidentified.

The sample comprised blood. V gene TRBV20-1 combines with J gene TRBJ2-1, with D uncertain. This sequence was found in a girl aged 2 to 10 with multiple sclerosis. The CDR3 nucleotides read TGCAGTGCTAGAACGGGCCCCGCCCCCTACAATGAGCAGTTCTTC. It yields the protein CSARTGPAPYNEQFF.